This T cell receptor beta chain was identified in a study of blood T cell repertoires in COVID-19. Trimming cost V 6 bases and J 1 base, with 9 bases left between them. The CDR3 covers 13 residues. Participants had their cohort set by participant-reported clinical history. Measured with immunoSEQ multiplex PCR; TCRdb has only the in-frame clones, and not every one. The sample yields around 390,000 clones, 87% seen once. The chain is built from TRBV12-3 or TRBV12-4 and TRBJ1-1, with a tentative D call TRBD1 (5 bases). This clonotype was sampled from a woman aged 45-65 years who had recovered from COVID-19. Material: PBMCs or T cells enriched from blood (not recorded which). CDR3 nucleotides: TGTGCCAGCAGGCAAACAGGGAACACTGAAGCTTTCTTT. Amino acid sequence: CASRQTGNTEAFF.